These T cell receptor beta chains were read from a single sample in a study of memory B cells and T cells in multiple sclerosis. Their specific antigens are unknown. Clones were sequenced by immunoSEQ multiplex PCR, and TCRdb holds only the in-frame ones, with some missing. The repertoire holds roughly 12,000 clones, with 80% to 90% as singletons. Material: PBMCs from blood kept in culture. These receptors all come from a human donor with multiple sclerosis. Each CDR3 is given with its conserved first and last residue. D genes are given only for firm matches. A clone size is listed for some rows: how often the clone was seen (once, few, many), or a class if it is expanded.

J gene: TRBJ2-7
V gene: TRBV5-1
D gene: TRBD1
clone size: -
CDR3 DNA: TGCGCCAGCAGCCCCGAGGGACAGGGCGTTTCGCCCGAGCAGTACTTC
CDR3 protein: CASSPEGQGVSPEQYF

J gene: TRBJ2-1
V gene: TRBV29-1
D gene: TRBD1
clone size: -
CDR3 DNA: TGCAGCGTTGACCAGGGGGCCTACAACAATGAGCAGTTCTTC
CDR3 protein: CSVDQGAYNNEQFF

J gene: TRBJ1-1
V gene: TRBV5-6
D gene: TRBD1
clone size: -
CDR3 DNA: TGTGCCAGCAGCTTGGTTGGACAGGGTGAAGCTTTCTTT
CDR3 protein: CASSLVGQGEAFF

J gene: TRBJ2-7
V gene: TRBV28
D gene: -
clone size: -
CDR3 DNA: TGTGCCAGCAGTGACCCCGGACAGAGCTACGAGCAGTACTTC
CDR3 protein: CASSDPGQSYEQYF

J gene: TRBJ2-5
V gene: TRBV16
D gene: TRBD1
clone size: -
CDR3 DNA: TGTGCCAGCAGCCAATCTTGGGGACAGGGCCCTCGGGAGACCCAGTACTTC
CDR3 protein: CASSQSWGQGPRETQYF

J gene: TRBJ2-3
V gene: TRBV5-1
D gene: TRBD2
clone size: once
CDR3 DNA: TGCGCCAGCAGCTTGGTGGGACTAGCGGGGAATACAGATACGCAGTATTTT
CDR3 protein: CASSLVGLAGNTDTQYF

J gene: TRBJ2-7
V gene: TRBV19
D gene: TRBD1
clone size: -
CDR3 DNA: TGTGCCAGTGCGGGACAGGGGTACGAGCAGTACTTC
CDR3 protein: CASAGQGYEQYF

J gene: TRBJ2-3
V gene: TRBV10-1
D gene: -
clone size: -
CDR3 DNA: TGCGCCAGCAGTTACGGGAGCACAGATACGCAGTATTTT
CDR3 protein: CASSYGSTDTQYF

J gene: TRBJ1-5
V gene: TRBV6-1
D gene: TRBD1
clone size: -
CDR3 DNA: TGTGCCAGCGCCGACAGGGGGTTGGTGACCCAGCATTTT
CDR3 protein: CASADRGLVTQHF

J gene: TRBJ2-2
V gene: TRBV30
D gene: -
clone size: few
CDR3 DNA: TGTGCCTGGAGTGTAGACTGGCTCGGGAGAAGGGATGGGGAGCTGTTTTTT
CDR3 protein: CAWSVDWLGRRDGELFF

J gene: TRBJ2-1
V gene: TRBV11-2
D gene: TRBD2
clone size: once
CDR3 DNA: TGTGCCAGCAGCTTAGGAGCGGGGGGTATCTACAATGAGCAGTTCTTC
CDR3 protein: CASSLGAGGIYNEQFF

J gene: TRBJ1-5
V gene: TRBV9
D gene: -
clone size: -
CDR3 DNA: TGTGCCAGCAGCGTAGAACGGGCCGAGGATAGCAATCAGCCCCAGCATTTT
CDR3 protein: CASSVERAEDSNQPQHF

J gene: TRBJ1-2
V gene: TRBV10-3
D gene: TRBD1
clone size: -
CDR3 DNA: TGTGCCATCAGCCCTATAGGGGGACAGGGTCCCTATGGCTACACCTTC
CDR3 protein: CAISPIGGQGPYGYTF

J gene: TRBJ1-1
V gene: TRBV5-1
D gene: -
clone size: -
CDR3 DNA: TGCGCCAGCAGCTTGGGGGGGCCACCTGAAGCTTTCTTT
CDR3 protein: CASSLGGPPEAFF

J gene: TRBJ1-2
V gene: TRBV6-1
D gene: -
clone size: -
CDR3 DNA: TGTGCCAGCAGCTCTGGGACAAACGCTTATGGCTACACCTTC
CDR3 protein: CASSSGTNAYGYTF

J gene: TRBJ2-7
V gene: TRBV4-3
D gene: -
clone size: -
CDR3 DNA: TGCGCCAGCAGCCAAGAGTTAGCCGGCTACGAGCAGTACTTC
CDR3 protein: CASSQELAGYEQYF

J gene: TRBJ1-6
V gene: TRBV2
D gene: -
clone size: -
CDR3 DNA: TGTGCCAGCAGTGAGGTGGGGACTAATTCACCCCTCCACTTT
CDR3 protein: CASSEVGTNSPLHF

J gene: TRBJ2-7
V gene: TRBV6-5
D gene: -
clone size: -
CDR3 DNA: TGTGCCAGCAGTTACGGCGGGGAGCAGTACTTC
CDR3 protein: CASSYGGEQYF

J gene: TRBJ1-2
V gene: TRBV6-6
D gene: -
clone size: -
CDR3 DNA: TGTGCCAGCAGTTACTCCTTAGTCCGTGGGGGCTACACCTTC
CDR3 protein: CASSYSLVRGGYTF

J gene: TRBJ1-2
V gene: TRBV6-4
D gene: -
clone size: -
CDR3 DNA: TGTGCCAGCAGTGCCCTCCTGGGGGCAAGCTATGGCTACACCTTC
CDR3 protein: CASSALLGASYGYTF

J gene: TRBJ1-6
V gene: TRBV28
D gene: -
clone size: -
CDR3 DNA: TGTGCCAGCACCTTGAGTTTGAGGAATTCACCCCTCCACTTT
CDR3 protein: CASTLSLRNSPLHF

J gene: TRBJ2-2
V gene: TRBV5-4
D gene: -
clone size: once
CDR3 DNA: TGTGCCAGCAGCCCGACTAGTATCACCGGGGAGCTGTTTTTT
CDR3 protein: CASSPTSITGELFF

J gene: TRBJ2-2
V gene: TRBV4-2
D gene: TRBD2
clone size: -
CDR3 DNA: TGTGCCAGCAGCCAAGAGACTAGCGGGGGGGGCAACACCGGGGAGCTGTTTTTT
CDR3 protein: CASSQETSGGGNTGELFF

J gene: TRBJ2-2
V gene: TRBV7-8
D gene: TRBD1
clone size: -
CDR3 DNA: TGTGCCAGCAGCCCGCAGACAGGGGGGTTTTCCGGGGAGCTGTTTTTT
CDR3 protein: CASSPQTGGFSGELFF

J gene: TRBJ1-1
V gene: TRBV7-3
D gene: -
clone size: -
CDR3 DNA: TGTGCCAGCAGCTTAACTGGCGGGTACACTGAAGCTTTCTTT
CDR3 protein: CASSLTGGYTEAFF

J gene: TRBJ1-1
V gene: TRBV6-5
D gene: -
clone size: -
CDR3 DNA: TGTGCCAGCAGCCACCGCACTGTGGGGGACACTGAAGCTTTCTTT
CDR3 protein: CASSHRTVGDTEAFF

J gene: TRBJ2-6
V gene: TRBV2
D gene: -
clone size: -
CDR3 DNA: TGTGCCAGCACGGGAGTAAAGGCCAACGTCCTGACTTTC
CDR3 protein: CASTGVKANVLTF

J gene: TRBJ2-2
V gene: TRBV5-8
D gene: -
clone size: -
CDR3 DNA: TGTGCCAGCAGCTACCGGGGTTCCGGGGAGCTGTTTTTT
CDR3 protein: CASSYRGSGELFF

J gene: TRBJ2-7
V gene: TRBV5-1
D gene: -
clone size: -
CDR3 DNA: TGCGCCAGCAGCTTGGGGACAGATCTATACGAGCAGTACTTC
CDR3 protein: CASSLGTDLYEQYF

J gene: TRBJ1-5
V gene: TRBV11-2
D gene: -
clone size: once
CDR3 DNA: TGTGCCAGCAGCTTGAACTTGGGTCAGCCCCAGCATTTT
CDR3 protein: CASSLNLGQPQHF

J gene: TRBJ1-5
V gene: TRBV9
D gene: -
clone size: -
CDR3 DNA: TGTGCCAGCAGCGTAATTCATCGTGGGGTTCAGCCCCAGCATTTT
CDR3 protein: CASSVIHRGVQPQHF

J gene: TRBJ1-4
V gene: TRBV5-1
D gene: TRBD1
clone size: -
CDR3 DNA: TGCGCCAGCAGTTTTCAGGCGGACAGGGGGAATGAAAAACTGTTTTTT
CDR3 protein: CASSFQADRGNEKLFF

J gene: TRBJ2-3
V gene: TRBV18
D gene: TRBD2
clone size: -
CDR3 DNA: TGTGCCAGCTCATTGAGCGGGAGGGACACAGATACGCAGTATTTT
CDR3 protein: CASSLSGRDTDTQYF

J gene: TRBJ2-6
V gene: TRBV6-1
D gene: -
clone size: -
CDR3 DNA: TGTGCCAGCAAATGGGGGGCCGGGGCCAACGTCCTGACTTTC
CDR3 protein: CASKWGAGANVLTF

J gene: TRBJ2-5
V gene: TRBV7-9
D gene: TRBD1
clone size: -
CDR3 DNA: TGTGCCAGCAGCCTCCAGGGACAGGGGGGAGAGACCCAGTACTTC
CDR3 protein: CASSLQGQGGETQYF

J gene: TRBJ1-1
V gene: TRBV5-6
D gene: TRBD1
clone size: -
CDR3 DNA: TGTGCCAGCAGCACAGGGGGCGTTAGCACTGAAGCTTTCTTT
CDR3 protein: CASSTGGVSTEAFF

J gene: TRBJ2-3
V gene: TRBV29-1
D gene: -
clone size: -
CDR3 DNA: TGCAGCGTTGAAGATACCCCTACGCAGTATTTT
CDR3 protein: CSVEDTPTQYF

J gene: TRBJ1-5
V gene: TRBV7-9
D gene: -
clone size: few
CDR3 DNA: TGTGCCAGCAGTTCCTACTACAGGGGCAATCAGCCCCAGCATTTT
CDR3 protein: CASSSYYRGNQPQHF

J gene: TRBJ2-1
V gene: TRBV15
D gene: TRBD2
clone size: -
CDR3 DNA: TGTGCCACCAGCAGAGCGACTAGCGGGAGTCACAATGAGCAGTTCTTC
CDR3 protein: CATSRATSGSHNEQFF

J gene: TRBJ1-2
V gene: TRBV19
D gene: -
clone size: -
CDR3 DNA: TGTGCCAGTAGTCCTCCCGGAGGGTTCTATGGCTACACCTTC
CDR3 protein: CASSPPGGFYGYTF

J gene: TRBJ1-2
V gene: TRBV9
D gene: -
clone size: -
CDR3 DNA: TGTGCCAGCAGCGTAGGGGAGAGAGACTATGGCTACACCTTC
CDR3 protein: CASSVGERDYGYTF

J gene: TRBJ2-3
V gene: TRBV30
D gene: TRBD2
clone size: -
CDR3 DNA: TGTGCCTGGACCTCTCGGCTAGCGGAGATCACAGATACGCAGTATTTT
CDR3 protein: CAWTSRLAEITDTQYF

J gene: TRBJ2-3
V gene: TRBV6-6
D gene: -
clone size: -
CDR3 DNA: TGTGCCAGCAGACCAAGACCCGGAGGGGTTACAGATACGCAGTATTTT
CDR3 protein: CASRPRPGGVTDTQYF

J gene: TRBJ2-7
V gene: TRBV11-2
D gene: TRBD1
clone size: -
CDR3 DNA: TGTGCCAGCAGCTTAGATGGGACAGGGGGCGAGCAGTACTTC
CDR3 protein: CASSLDGTGGEQYF

J gene: TRBJ1-2
V gene: TRBV6-5
D gene: -
clone size: -
CDR3 DNA: TGTGCCAGCAGTTACCAACCGTTGGGGTACTATGGCTACACCTTC
CDR3 protein: CASSYQPLGYYGYTF

J gene: TRBJ1-1
V gene: TRBV18
D gene: -
clone size: -
CDR3 DNA: TGTGCCAGCTCACCTGGAAACACTGAAGCTTTCTTT
CDR3 protein: CASSPGNTEAFF

J gene: TRBJ1-1
V gene: TRBV6-1
D gene: -
clone size: -
CDR3 DNA: TGTGCCAGCAGTGAAGCCGGGGTCATGAACACTGAAGCTTTCTTT
CDR3 protein: CASSEAGVMNTEAFF

J gene: TRBJ2-7
V gene: TRBV30
D gene: -
clone size: -
CDR3 DNA: TGTGCCTGGAGTGTAAATAGTCCCGAGCAGTACTTC
CDR3 protein: CAWSVNSPEQYF

J gene: TRBJ2-1
V gene: TRBV18
D gene: -
clone size: -
CDR3 DNA: TGTGCCAGCTCGGACGATGGTTTGGATGAGCAGTTCTTC
CDR3 protein: CASSDDGLDEQFF

J gene: TRBJ2-6
V gene: TRBV28
D gene: -
clone size: -
CDR3 DNA: TGTGCCAGCAAGTACCTCTCTGGGGCCAACGTCCTGACTTTC
CDR3 protein: CASKYLSGANVLTF

J gene: TRBJ1-1
V gene: TRBV6-1
D gene: TRBD1
clone size: -
CDR3 DNA: TGTGCCAGCAGTCGGACAGGGTGGAACACTGAAGCTTTCTTT
CDR3 protein: CASSRTGWNTEAFF

J gene: TRBJ2-5
V gene: TRBV13
D gene: TRBD2
clone size: -
CDR3 DNA: TGTGCCAGCAGCTTAACGGGAGGGCCTTGGGAGACCCAGTACTTC
CDR3 protein: CASSLTGGPWETQYF

J gene: TRBJ2-3
V gene: TRBV5-1
D gene: TRBD1
clone size: -
CDR3 DNA: TGCGCCAGCAGCTCCTCGCACGGACAGGGTGTAGATACGCAGTATTTT
CDR3 protein: CASSSSHGQGVDTQYF

J gene: TRBJ2-2
V gene: TRBV5-5
D gene: -
clone size: -
CDR3 DNA: TGTGCCAGCAGCAGACAGGTTACGAACACCGGGGAGCTGTTTTTT
CDR3 protein: CASSRQVTNTGELFF